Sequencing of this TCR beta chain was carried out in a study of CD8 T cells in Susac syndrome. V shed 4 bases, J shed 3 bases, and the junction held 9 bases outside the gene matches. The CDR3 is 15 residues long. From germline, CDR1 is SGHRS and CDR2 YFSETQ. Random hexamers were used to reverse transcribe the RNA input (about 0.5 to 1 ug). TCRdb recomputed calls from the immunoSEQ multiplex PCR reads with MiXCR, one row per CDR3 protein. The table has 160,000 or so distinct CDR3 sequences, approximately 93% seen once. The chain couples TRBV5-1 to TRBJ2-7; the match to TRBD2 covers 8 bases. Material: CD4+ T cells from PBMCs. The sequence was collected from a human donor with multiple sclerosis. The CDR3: CASSESGTRSYEQYF. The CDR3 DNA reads TGCGCCAGCAGCGAATCCGGGACTAGGAGCTACGAGCAGTACTTC. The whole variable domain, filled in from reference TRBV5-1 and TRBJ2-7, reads KAGVTQTPRYLIKTRGQQVTLSCSPISGHRSVSWYQQTPGQGLQFLFEYFSETQRNKGNFPGRFSGRQFSNSRSEMNVSTLELGDSALYLCASSESGTRSYEQYFGPGTRLTVT.